One sample yielded the 29 T cell receptor beta chains listed below, sequenced in a study of T cell changes during pregnancy in multiple sclerosis. Libraries were prepared by immunoSEQ multiplex PCR; TCRdb keeps only in-frame clonotypes and omits some of them. The table includes 30,000 to 40,000 clones, around 87% detected once. Sequencing used CD4+ T cells from peripheral blood mononuclear cells, obtained in the second trimester of pregnancy. Source of these receptors: a female donor with multiple sclerosis, enrolled in a pregnancy study.

This chain uses TRBV5-3 with TRBJ2-3; 10 nucleotides align to TRBD2. TRBV5-3 is an ORF; its function is uncertain. V was pared by 8 bases and J by 5 bases, with 14 bases of the junction left unmatched. The CDR3 is 16 amino acids. CDR3 DNA sequence: TGTGCCAGTCGCGAGCGGGAGGGGGGTCTAGGAGATACGCAGTATTTT. Amino acids: CASREREGGLGDTQYF.

The chain uses TRBV21-1 and TRBJ2-5; the listed D gene, TRBD2, was not tested against the DNA. TRBV21-1 is tagged as a pseudogene. The CDR3 has 16 residues. The CDR3 DNA follows: TGTGCCAGCAGCAAACCCACAGGTGGGAGGCAAGAGACCCAGTACTTC. It codes for CASSKPTGGRQETQYF.

This chain links TRBV6-5 with TRBJ1-4, with TRBD1 matching over 9 bases. The CDR3 loop spans 14 amino acids. CDR1 is MNHEY and CDR2 is SVGAGI in the germline V gene. With V trimmed by 4 bases and J by 7 bases, 4 bases remained unmatched. CDR3 sequence reads: CASSWDRVAEKLFF. DNA of the CDR3: TGTGCCAGCAGTTGGGACAGGGTGGCTGAAAAACTGTTTTTT.

V and J are TRBV28 and TRBJ1-1; D is unresolved. The CDR3 sequence is 12 residues long. Deletions cut 5 bases from V and 4 bases from J, with 8 bases between. Germline CDR1 is MDHEN and CDR2 is SYDVKM. CDR3 loop: CASSHFGTEAFF. The CDR3 DNA reads TGTGCCAGCAGTCACTTCGGCACTGAAGCTTTCTTT.

The V gene is TRBV5-1, the J gene TRBJ2-1; no clear D gene. Per germline, CDR1 SGHRS and CDR2 YFSETQ. V was cut by 4 bases and J by 3 bases, with 20 bases left in between. The CDR3 is 17 amino acids. The CDR3 nucleotides are TGCGCCAGCAGCCTAGGTGGATCGACGGATTACTACAATGAGCAGTTCTTC. Protein sequence: CASSLGGSTDYYNEQFF.

The chain links TRBV7-9 to TRBJ2-7; the match to TRBD2 covers 10 bases. J was trimmed by 3 bases and V by 5 bases; bases with no gene match: 4. Germline loops: CDR1 SEHNR, CDR2 FQNEAQ (reference sequence). This CDR3 region has 14 residues. CDR3 nucleotides: TGTGCCAGCAGCCTGACTAGCGGGTACTACGAGCAGTACTTC. Its translation: CASSLTSGYYEQYF.

The chain is built from TRBV9 and TRBJ1-5, with 10 bases fitting TRBD1. Germline V CDR1 and CDR2: SGDLS, YYNGEE. Trimming took 4 bases from V and 4 from J; bases not matched to a gene: 8. This CDR3 is built from 16 residues. The CDR3 sequence: CASSLTGTGANQPQHF. CDR3 DNA: TGTGCCAGCAGCTTGACCGGGACAGGGGCGAATCAGCCCCAGCATTTT.

J is TRBJ1-5 and V is TRBV19; TRBD1 agrees at 8 bases. The CDR3 consists of 12 residues. Per the germline V gene, CDR1 is LNHDA and CDR2 is SQIVND (reference sequence). V was pared by 10 bases and J by 7 bases, with 6 bases of the junction left unmatched. The CDR3 sequence: CATDRGGQPQHF. The CDR3, as DNA: TGTGCCACCGACAGGGGCGGCCAGCCCCAGCATTTT.

The genes are TRBV7-2 and TRBJ2-4, with 7 bases matching TRBD1. This CDR3 spans 13 amino acids. V was pared by 3 bases and J by 5 bases, with 1 base of the junction left unmatched. Per germline, CDR1 SGHTA and CDR2 FQGNSA. The CDR3 coding sequence is TGTGCCAGCAGCTTTGGGACAGAAAACATTCAGTACTTC. Its translation: CASSFGTENIQYF. Combining the CDR3 with reference TRBV7-2 and TRBJ2-4 gives the whole variable domain GAGVSQSPSNKVTEKGKDVELRCDPISGHTALYWYRQSLGQGLEFLIYFQGNSAPDKSGLPSDRFSAERTGGSVSTLTIQRTQQEDSAVYLCASSFGTENIQYFGAGTRLSVL.

This chain connects TRBV7-3 to TRBJ2-3, with 12 positions matching TRBD2. The CDR3 length is 16 residues. Per germline, CDR1 SGHTA and CDR2 FQGTGA. After removal of 4 bases from V and 6 bases from J, the junction contained 8 bases not matched to a gene. CDR3 region: CASSSLAGGPVDTQYF. In nucleotides, the CDR3 is TGTGCCAGCAGCTCTCTAGCGGGAGGGCCGGTCGATACGCAGTATTTT.

The gene calls are TRBV28 and TRBJ1-2; 7 bases match TRBD1. The CDR3 runs to 15 residues. The trim removed 5 bases at V and 7 bases at J, leaving 13 bases unmatched. In germline, CDR1 is MDHEN, CDR2 SYDVKM. CDR3 in amino acids: CASSRRQGEVFGYTF. Here the CDR3 DNA reads TGTGCCAGCAGTCGGAGACAGGGAGAGGTGTTTGGCTACACCTTC.

This clone appeared a few times. CDR3 DNA: TGTGCCAGCAGCACACGGGGGGACACTGAAGCTTTCTTT. Protein: CASSTRGDTEAFF. The chain combines TRBV9 with TRBJ1-1; weak D call: TRBD1 (5 bases). Germline assignment: CDR1 SGDLS and CDR2 YYNGEE. V lost 4 bases and J 3 bases, leaving 10 bases between the germline ends. The CDR3 has 13 residues.

V usage is TRBV27 and J usage is TRBJ2-1; TRBD2 matches at 11 bases. Germline CDR1 reads MNHEY; CDR2 reads SMNVEV (reference sequence). With 5 bases clipped from V and 3 bases from J, the junction kept 3 bases outside the gene matches. The CDR3 runs 15 residues. The CDR3 bases are TGTGCCAGCAGTGCGGGACTAGCGGTCTACAATGAGCAGTTCTTC. Translated, it gives CASSAGLAVYNEQFF.

This clone occurred once. The chain is built from TRBV6-5 and TRBJ1-3; 8 bases agree with TRBD1. The CDR3 is 14 residues long. Germline V gives CDR1 MNHEY, CDR2 SVGAGI. The V gene end was trimmed by 5 bases and the J gene end by 4 bases; junction bases not matched to a gene: 4. CDR3 sequence: CASSLQGGGNTIYF. CDR3 sequence (DNA): TGTGCCAGCAGTCTACAGGGGGGCGGAAACACCATATATTTT.

The chain combines TRBV14 with TRBJ1-3, with D tentatively TRBD1 (6 bases). This CDR3 is built from 14 residues. V dropped 4 bases and J dropped 7 bases, with 14 bases sitting between them. CDR1 is SGHDN, CDR2 FVKESK, per germline. CDR3 loop: CASSPFQGFNTIYF. The CDR3 nucleotides read TGTGCCAGCAGCCCTTTTCAGGGGTTCAACACCATATATTTT.

The rearrangement uses TRBV5-4 and TRBJ2-1; possible D gene TRBD2, 5 bases. V was clipped by 4 bases and J by 0 bases, with 20 bases between them. CDR3 length equals 18 residues. The germline V gene has CDR1 SGHNT and CDR2 YYREEE (reference sequence). The CDR3 DNA follows: TGTGCCAGCAGCCCCTCGTATAACGGGAAGTACTCCTACAATGAGCAGTTCTTC. It specifies CASSPSYNGKYSYNEQFF.

The chain is built from TRBV11-3 and TRBJ2-7, with D perhaps TRBD1 (5 bases). CDR3 length: 18 amino acids. The V end lost 1 base, the J end lost 0 bases, and 19 bases lay between the germline ends. Germline V gene sequence: CDR1 SGHNT, CDR2 YENEEA. The CDR3 loop reads CASSLGDRMMGISYEQYF. DNA for the CDR3: TGTGCCAGCAGCTTAGGCGACAGAATGATGGGGATCTCCTACGAGCAGTACTTC.

This chain joins TRBV2 and TRBJ2-3, with 10 bases lining up with TRBD2. Germline V gene sequence: CDR1 SNHLY, CDR2 FYNNEI. The length of the CDR3 is 17 residues. Trimming at V came to 1 base and at J to 2 bases, leaving 6 bases not matched to a gene. The CDR3 nucleotides are TGTGCCAGCAGTGAAGGGGTGACTAGCGGGTTCACAGATACGCAGTATTTT. Protein product: CASSEGVTSGFTDTQYF. Looking up the rest from reference TRBV2 and TRBJ2-3 gives the full variable domain: EPEVTQTPSHQVTQMGQEVILRCVPISNHLYFYWYRQILGQKVEFLVSFYNNEISEKSEIFDDQFSVERPDGSNFTLKIRSTKLEDSAMYFCASSEGVTSGFTDTQYFGPGTRLTVL.

CDR3 sequence (DNA): TGTGCCAGCAGTTACCCGGGACTAGCGGGGCCGTACGAGCAGTACTTC. Amino acids: CASSYPGLAGPYEQYF. The chain employs TRBV6-6 and TRBJ2-7; TRBD2 matches 13 bases. The CDR3 runs 16 residues. Looked up from germline, CDR1 is MNHNY and CDR2 is SVGAGI (reference sequence). The V and J ends lost 2 bases and 4 bases, in that order; junction bases with no gene match: 5.

This clone was detected only a few times. The chain is built from TRBV9 and TRBJ1-1; D is unresolved. The CDR3 extends over 12 amino acids. The V end was cut by 3 bases, the J end by 1 base, with 4 bases between. Germline V gene data show CDR1 as SGDLS and CDR2 as YYNGEE. The CDR3 nucleotides are TGTGCCAGCAGCGCACAGAACACTGAAGCTTTCTTT. Translating gives CASSAQNTEAFF.

This clone appeared once. The J gene is TRBJ1-3, the V gene TRBV30; D is perhaps TRBD1 (5 bases). V was cut by 5 bases and J by 1 base, with 9 bases left in between. Per germline, CDR1 GTSNPN and CDR2 SVGIG (reference sequence). The CDR3 loop spans 13 amino acids. The CDR3 nucleotides are TGTGCCTGGCAAACAGGATCTGGAAACACCATATATTTT. As protein: CAWQTGSGNTIYF.

A single count supports this clone. The chain is built from TRBV28 and TRBJ1-4; TRBD1 might be the D (6 bases). This CDR3 has 14 amino acids. The V gene's germline CDR1 is MDHEN and CDR2 SYDVKM. The V and J ends lost 7 bases and 8 bases respectively, with 17 bases between them. The CDR3 protein is CASTRGGAEEKLFF. The CDR3 coding sequence is TGTGCCAGCACTCGAGGGGGGGCAGAAGAAAAACTGTTTTTT. Filled out from reference TRBV28 and TRBJ1-4, the complete variable domain reads DVKVTQSSRYLVKRTGEKVFLECVQDMDHENMFWYRQDPGLGLRLIYFSYDVKMKEKGDIPEGYSVSREKKERFSLILESASTNQTSMYLCASTRGGAEEKLFFGSGTQLSVL.

The V gene is TRBV11-3, the J gene TRBJ1-3; D not certain. Germline V gene data show CDR1 as SGHNT and CDR2 as YENEEA. CDR3 length: 13 residues. V dropped 5 bases and J dropped 1 base, with 6 bases sitting between them. CDR3 coding DNA: TGTGCCAGCAGCCCGAGTTCTGGAAACACCATATATTTT. Translating it yields CASSPSSGNTIYF.

V is TRBV4-2 and J is TRBJ2-3; 7 positions match TRBD1. The CDR3 extends over 17 amino acids. V dropped 4 bases and J dropped 1; count of bases not matched to a gene: 11. CDR1 and CDR2 (germline): LGHNA, YNFKEQ. CDR3 nucleotides: TGTGCCAGCAGCCCGCAAGGGGTAGGACAGGGCACAGATACGCAGTATTTT. Translation: CASSPQGVGQGTDTQYF.

The gene calls are TRBV5-5 and TRBJ1-5, with D maybe TRBD1 (6 bases). Germline CDR1 SGHKS, CDR2 YYEKEE (reference sequence). V gave up 0 bases and J gave up 6 bases, with 13 bases separating them. This CDR3 contains 15 residues. The CDR3, as DNA: TGTGCCAGCAGCTTGGCGGGACAAAGGGGTCAGCCCCAGCATTTT. Its translation is CASSLAGQRGQPQHF.

The rearrangement joins TRBV4-2 to TRBJ2-2, with 8 bases aligning to TRBD2. V lost 1 base, J lost 5 bases, and 6 bases stayed unmatched. Looked up from germline, CDR1 is LGHNA and CDR2 is YNFKEQ. The CDR3 runs 16 residues. The CDR3, as DNA: TGTGCCAGCAGCCAAGGAAAGGGCGGGAGGACCGGGGAGCTGTTTTTT. Residues: CASSQGKGGRTGELFF.

This chain connects TRBV25-1 to TRBJ1-2, with D unclear. Trimming took off 3 bases at V and 4 bases at J, with 9 bases between the two ends. Germline CDR1 MGHDK, CDR2 SYGVNS. This CDR3 has 13 residues. CDR3 loop: CASSDALSYGYTF. Here the CDR3 DNA reads TGTGCCAGCAGTGATGCACTTAGCTATGGCTACACCTTC.

The rearrangement links TRBV5-1 to TRBJ2-7; tentative D call: TRBD2 (6 bases). V was clipped by 0 bases and J by 3 bases, with 7 bases between them. The CDR3 sequence is 13 residues long. Germline assignment: CDR1 SGHRS and CDR2 YFSETQ. The CDR3, as DNA: TGCGCCAGCAGCTTGGTGGAGGGCTACGAGCAGTACTTC. Translated, it gives CASSLVEGYEQYF. Using reference TRBV5-1 and TRBJ2-7 for the parts outside the CDR3, the full variable domain is KAGVTQTPRYLIKTRGQQVTLSCSPISGHRSVSWYQQTPGQGLQFLFEYFSETQRNKGNFPGRFSGRQFSNSRSEMNVSTLELGDSALYLCASSLVEGYEQYFGPGTRLTVT.

This chain links TRBV7-2 with TRBJ1-3, with D maybe TRBD1 (6 bases). CDR3 length equals 15 residues. V was pared by 5 bases and J by 4 bases, with 15 bases between. Per the germline V gene, CDR1 is SGHTA and CDR2 is FQGNSA. The CDR3 loop is CASSRETGPGNTIYF. DNA of the CDR3: TGTGCCAGCAGCCGAGAGACAGGTCCCGGAAACACCATATATTTT.